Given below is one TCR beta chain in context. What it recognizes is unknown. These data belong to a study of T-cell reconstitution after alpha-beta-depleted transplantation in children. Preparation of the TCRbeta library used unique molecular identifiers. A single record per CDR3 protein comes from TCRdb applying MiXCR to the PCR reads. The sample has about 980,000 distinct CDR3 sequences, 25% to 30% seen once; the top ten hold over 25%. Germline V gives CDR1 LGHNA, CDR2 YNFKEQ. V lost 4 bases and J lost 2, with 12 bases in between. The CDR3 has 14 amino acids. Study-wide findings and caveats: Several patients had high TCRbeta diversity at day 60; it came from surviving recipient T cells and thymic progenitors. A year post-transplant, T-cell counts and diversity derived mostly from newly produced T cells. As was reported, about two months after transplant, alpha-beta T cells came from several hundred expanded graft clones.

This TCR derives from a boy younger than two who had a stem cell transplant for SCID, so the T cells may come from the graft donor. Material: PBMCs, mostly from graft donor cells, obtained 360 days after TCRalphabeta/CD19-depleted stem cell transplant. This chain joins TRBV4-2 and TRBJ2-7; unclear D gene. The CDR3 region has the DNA TGTGCCAGCAGCCGGCGTCAGGAACCCTACGAGCAGTACTTC. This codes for CASSRRQEPYEQYF.